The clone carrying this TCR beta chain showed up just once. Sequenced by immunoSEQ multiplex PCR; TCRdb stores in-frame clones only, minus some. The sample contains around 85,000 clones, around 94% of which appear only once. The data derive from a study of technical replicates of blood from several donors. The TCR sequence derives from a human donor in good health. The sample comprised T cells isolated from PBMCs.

The DNA for the CDR3 is TGTGCCAGCAGCCAAGTTTTTGGACTAGCGGGAGAGGGGATCTCCTACAATGAGCAGTTCTTC. Translated, it gives CASSQVFGLAGEGISYNEQFF. The chain joins TRBV14 to TRBJ2-1; TRBD2 aligns across 13 bases. Germline CDR1 and CDR2: SGHDN and FVKESK. V shed 1 base, J shed 0 bases, and the junction held 12 bases outside the gene matches. The CDR3 runs to 21 residues.